A selection of T cell receptor beta chains follows, all from one sample in a study of cytomegalovirus exposure and HLA in healthy donors. The repertoire was sequenced with immunoSEQ multiplex PCR; TCRdb's copy has only in-frame clones and lacks some. The repertoire holds about 140,000 clones, with 80% as singletons. The sequenced sample consisted of PBMCs. All receptors derive from a man aged 35 to 55 in good health and CMV-seronegative. Each CDR3 is given with its conserved first and last residue. A D gene is named only where the DNA matches it firmly. Expanded clones are given a class, and other clones once, few, many or no size at all.

len	v_gene	d_gene	j_gene	abundance	CDR3nt	CDR3aa
14	TRBV12-5	-	TRBJ2-7	-	TGTGCTAGTGGACAGGGTTCCAACTCCTACGAGCAGTACTTC	CASGQGSNSYEQYF
13	TRBV6-4	TRBD1	TRBJ1-1	few	TGTGCCAGCCCGGGGCCGGGACAGCCTGAAGCTTTCTTT	CASPGPGQPEAFF
15	TRBV5-6	-	TRBJ1-4	few	TGTGCCAGCAGCGACGGCGGCCAGGGCAGTGAAAAACTGTTTTTT	CASSDGGQGSEKLFF
15	TRBV11-2	-	TRBJ2-7	once	TGTGCCAGCAGCCCGGTAGGCAGGGGGGACTACGAGCAGTACTTC	CASSPVGRGDYEQYF
15	TRBV6-5	-	TRBJ1-2	-	TGTGCCAGCAGTTACACGGTCCCCACCGGCTATGGCTACACCTTC	CASSYTVPTGYGYTF
17	TRBV5-3	TRBD1	TRBJ2-2	-	TGTGCCAGAAGCCTTACACCGGGACAGGGGAACACCGGGGAGCTGTTTTTT	CARSLTPGQGNTGELFF
15	TRBV9	TRBD2	TRBJ2-2	-	TGTGCCAGCAGCGTAGGGGCGGGGGATGACGGGGAGCTGTTTTTT	CASSVGAGDDGELFF
14	TRBV19	-	TRBJ2-2	-	TGTGCCAGCAGAATCAGGGGCAACACCGGGGAGCTGTTTTTT	CASRIRGNTGELFF
15	TRBV11-2	-	TRBJ2-3	-	TGTGCCAGCAGCTTACGCGGGTCTTCCACAGATACGCAGTATTTT	CASSLRGSSTDTQYF
13	TRBV27	-	TRBJ1-1	-	TGTGCCAGCAAAAACATCATGAACACTGAAGCTTTCTTT	CASKNIMNTEAFF
13	TRBV7-2	-	TRBJ2-3	-	TGTGCCAGCAGCCGAGGAGGTCCGGATACGCAGTATTTT	CASSRGGPDTQYF
14	TRBV12-2	-	TRBJ2-3	-	TGTGCAAGTCGCACCAGACAGGGCAAAGATACGCAGTATTTT	CASRTRQGKDTQYF
16	TRBV19	-	TRBJ2-1	-	TGTGCCAGTAGTATCTGGACAGCGCAAGCCTACAATGAGCAGTTCTTC	CASSIWTAQAYNEQFF
15	TRBV14	-	TRBJ1-3	-	TGTGCCAGCAGCCAAAAACAGGCGAGTGGAAACACCATATATTTT	CASSQKQASGNTIYF
15	TRBV5-1	-	TRBJ1-1	-	TGCGCCAGCAGGCGGGAGGGGGACCTTAACACTGAAGCTTTCTTT	CASRREGDLNTEAFF
15	TRBV30	-	TRBJ1-5	-	TGTGCCTGGAGTGTATTAGGGGGGGGTAATCAGCCCCAGCATTTT	CAWSVLGGGNQPQHF
13	TRBV7-9	-	TRBJ1-1	few	TGTGCCAGCAGTCTACAGGAGAACACTGAAGCTTTCTTT	CASSLQENTEAFF
16	TRBV28	-	TRBJ1-1	once	TGTGCCAGCAGTTTATTAACGGGACGGCGGGGCACTGAAGCTTTCTTT	CASSLLTGRRGTEAFF
13	TRBV7-9	-	TRBJ2-5	few	TGTGCCAGCACCCCAGGACAGAGGGAGACCCAGTACTTC	CASTPGQRETQYF
14	TRBV9	-	TRBJ1-3	-	TGTGCCAGCAGCGTAGATCACTATGGAAACACCATATATTTT	CASSVDHYGNTIYF
19	TRBV15	TRBD1	TRBJ2-6	-	TGTGCCACCAGCAGACCAGCCGGGACAGACCCCTCTGGGGCCAACGTCCTGACTTTC	CATSRPAGTDPSGANVLTF
15	TRBV14	-	TRBJ2-7	-	TGTGCCAGCAGCCAATCCCCAGGGAAGAAGAACGAGCAGTACTTC	CASSQSPGKKNEQYF
12	TRBV7-2	-	TRBJ1-1	-	TGTGCCAGCAGCCTGGACAGAACTGAAGCTTTCTTT	CASSLDRTEAFF
12	TRBV28	-	TRBJ1-6	-	TGTGCCAGCAGTTTAGTCGGGTCACCCCTCCACTTT	CASSLVGSPLHF
13	TRBV10-3	-	TRBJ1-1	few	TGTGCCATGAGGCAGGGTGGGAACACTGAAGCTTTCTTT	CAMRQGGNTEAFF
16	TRBV5-1	TRBD2	TRBJ2-5	-	TGCGCCAGCAGCTTGGATGCTAGCGGAGTACAAGAGACCCAGTACTTC	CASSLDASGVQETQYF
15	TRBV5-3	-	TRBJ2-2	once	TGTGCCAGAAGGGCGGGACAGCCTAACACCGGGGAGCTGTTTTTT	CARRAGQPNTGELFF
16	TRBV4-3	-	TRBJ1-4	once	TGCGCCAGCAGCCAAGATGGGGGGGGGACTAATGAAAAACTGTTTTTT	CASSQDGGGTNEKLFF
15	TRBV6-1	TRBD2	TRBJ2-1	-	TGTGCCAGCAGCCTTGTAGCGGGAGTGAACAATGAGCAGTTCTTC	CASSLVAGVNNEQFF
16	TRBV18	TRBD1	TRBJ1-2	once	TGTGCCAGCTCACCGACAGGGGCCCGGGATAACTATGGCTACACCTTC	CASSPTGARDNYGYTF
12	TRBV6-4	TRBD1	TRBJ2-3	-	TGTGCCAGCAGTGGGACAGGGACTCCGCAGTATTTT	CASSGTGTPQYF
15	TRBV9	TRBD1	TRBJ1-1	-	TGTGCCAGCAGCGCCCACTGGACAGGGTACACTGAAGCTTTCTTT	CASSAHWTGYTEAFF
14	TRBV9	-	TRBJ2-7	-	TGTGCCAGCAGCGTAGCGATACACACCTACGAGCAGTACTTC	CASSVAIHTYEQYF
14	TRBV9	-	TRBJ2-5	-	TGTGCCAGCAGCGTAGTCTCAGGGGCTAGGACCCAGTACTTC	CASSVVSGARTQYF
14	TRBV28	-	TRBJ1-2	once	TGTGCCAGCAGTCTGGGGGCAGAAACCTATGGCTACACCTTC	CASSLGAETYGYTF
15	TRBV13	TRBD2	TRBJ2-3	-	TGTGCCAGCAAGAGACTAGCGGATAGCACAGATACGCAGTATTTT	CASKRLADSTDTQYF
14	TRBV7-9	-	TRBJ1-4	few	TGTGCCAGCATTCGAGGGGGATTTAATGAAAAACTGTTTTTT	CASIRGGFNEKLFF
15	TRBV27	-	TRBJ1-1	-	TGTGCCAGCAGTTTTTCATGGGCAGCAAGGACTGAAGCTTTCTTT	CASSFSWAARTEAFF
19	TRBV4-2	-	TRBJ2-1	-	TGTGCCAGCAGCCAAGATAGAGCAGGGGTCAGGTTTTCCTACAATGAGCAGTTCTTC	CASSQDRAGVRFSYNEQFF
13	TRBV30	-	TRBJ1-6	-	TGTGCCTTGGACGGCAGGGCTAATTCACCCCTCCACTTT	CALDGRANSPLHF
13	TRBV19	TRBD1	TRBJ1-6	-	TGTGCCAGTGGGACAGGGGATAATTCACCCCTCCACTTT	CASGTGDNSPLHF
16	TRBV5-1	TRBD1	TRBJ2-1	once	TGCGCCAGCAGCTTGCGGGGGACAGGGAACTTCGATGAGCAGTTCTTC	CASSLRGTGNFDEQFF
17	TRBV5-1	TRBD2	TRBJ2-1	-	TGCGCCAGCAGCACTGTAGCGGGGCCAAGCTCCTACAATGAGCAGTTCTTC	CASSTVAGPSSYNEQFF
14	TRBV10-3	-	TRBJ2-5	few	TGTGCCATCAGTGATGGAGGGGCGGTCGAGACCCAGTACTTC	CAISDGGAVETQYF
13	TRBV5-8	-	TRBJ2-7	-	TGTGCCAGCAGCTCCCGACGGGGGAGCGAGCAGTACTTC	CASSSRRGSEQYF
14	TRBV28	-	TRBJ1-4	-	TGTGCCAGCAGTTGGGGTCAGGGTTCTAAAAAACTGTTTTTT	CASSWGQGSKKLFF
14	TRBV9	TRBD1	TRBJ1-2	few	TGTGCCAGCAGCGTATCTGACAGGGGGCAATCTAACACCTTC	CASSVSDRGQSNTF
14	TRBV6-1	-	TRBJ1-1	few	TGTGCCAGCCCCTTGGACAGTTCCAACACTGAAGCTTTCTTT	CASPLDSSNTEAFF
17	TRBV9	TRBD2	TRBJ2-3	-	TGTGCCAGCAGCGAGGAGACAGCGGGGTTCGTCACAGATACGCAGTATTTT	CASSEETAGFVTDTQYF
17	TRBV7-6	TRBD2	TRBJ2-7	-	TGTGCCAGCAGCTTAGCGGCCCCGGGACTAGCCCCTCACGAGCAGTACTTC	CASSLAAPGLAPHEQYF
12	TRBV29-1	-	TRBJ2-7	-	TGCAGCGTTGCCACAGGGCCCTACGAGCAGTACTTC	CSVATGPYEQYF
17	TRBV30	TRBD2	TRBJ2-7	-	TGTGCCTGGAGTGTGGGAACTAGCGGGGGAATTACCTACGAGCAGTACTTC	CAWSVGTSGGITYEQYF
16	TRBV9	TRBD2	TRBJ2-7	-	TGTGCCAGCGCAAAGGGGCGGGGGTCGAAGTACTACGAGCAGTACTTC	CASAKGRGSKYYEQYF